These 5 T cell receptor beta chains came from one sample sequenced in a study of T cells after somatic rescue of genetic block. Clones were sequenced by immunoSEQ multiplex PCR, and TCRdb holds only the in-frame ones, with some missing. The sample carries approximately 100,000 clones, about 90% recorded once. Sequencing was carried out using peripheral blood mononuclear cells (PBMCs). Source of these receptors: a woman under 30.

J is TRBJ2-7 and V is TRBV9; TRBD2 aligns across 8 bases. Germline V lookup: CDR1 SGDLS, CDR2 YYNGEE. J was trimmed by 2 bases and V by 0 bases; bases with no gene match: 4. The CDR3 totals 15 residues. CDR3 coding DNA: TGTGCCAGCAGCGTAGCGGGAGGGCCAACCTACGAGCAGTACTTC. Translation gives CASSVAGGPTYEQYF.

The rearrangement links TRBV19 to TRBJ1-4, with D perhaps TRBD1 (6 bases). In germline, CDR1 is LNHDA, CDR2 SQIVND (reference sequence). The CDR3 covers 13 residues. CDR3 sequence (DNA): TGTGCAGGGGGAGACCGAACTAATGAAAAACTGTTTTTT. It encodes CAGGDRTNEKLFF.

The J gene is TRBJ2-2, the V gene TRBV11-2; D may be TRBD2 (6 bases). The V end lost 5 bases, the J end lost 3 bases, and 16 bases lay between the germline ends. From germline, CDR1 is SGHAT and CDR2 FQNNGV. This CDR3 spans 16 amino acids. The CDR3 spells CASSPGRDSDTGELFF. In DNA form, the CDR3 reads TGTGCCAGCAGCCCCGGGCGGGACTCCGACACCGGGGAGCTGTTTTTT. The full variable domain, with the rest looked up from reference TRBV11-2 and TRBJ2-2, is EAGVAQSPRYKIIEKRQSVAFWCNPISGHATLYWYQQILGQGPKLLIQFQNNGVVDDSQLPKDRFSAERLKGVDSTLKIQPAKLEDSAVYLCASSPGRDSDTGELFFGEGSRLTVL.

This chain joins TRBV5-3 and TRBJ2-2, with D maybe TRBD1 (6 bases). TRBV5-3 is an ORF; its function is uncertain. The CDR3 has 17 residues. The ends were cut back, 0 bases at V and 4 bases at J, with 16 bases in the middle. CDR3 bases: TGTGCCAGAAGCTTGGAATACTACAGGGATGGCACCGGGGAGCTGTTTTTT. This gives the protein CARSLEYYRDGTGELFF.

The chain uses TRBV6-5 and TRBJ2-1; D is uncertain. Looked up from germline, CDR1 is MNHEY and CDR2 is SVGAGI. The CDR3 consists of 11 residues. The V end lost 2 bases, the J end lost 13 bases, and 9 bases lay between the germline ends. This chain's CDR3 is CASSYGASQFF. The CDR3, as DNA: TGTGCCAGCAGTTACGGAGCTAGTCAGTTCTTC.